The rows below give T cell receptor beta chains drawn from one sample of a study of blood T cell repertoires in COVID-19. Assay used: immunoSEQ multiplex PCR; TCRdb lists only in-frame clones, some missing. This table has about 98,000 clones, more than 80% appearing once. The source material was peripheral blood. These receptors were taken from a human donor in a cohort sampled during active COVID-19. CDR3s include the opening cysteine and the closing phenylalanine or tryptophan. Each record gives: V gene, D gene, J gene, clone size, CDR3 DNA, CDR3 protein. A D gene is named only where the DNA matches it firmly. Clone size is given for some rows only: seen once, a few or many times, or a class if the clone is expanded.

>TRBV27|NA|TRBJ1-4|NA
TGTGCCAGCAGTTTATCCCCCGTGTGGAGGGAAAAACTGTTTTTT
CASSLSPVWREKLFF
>TRBV28|TRBD1|TRBJ2-4|NA
TGTGCCAGCAGTCCGTCAACAGGGGGCTTGGCCAAAAACATTCAGTACTTC
CASSPSTGGLAKNIQYF
>TRBV4-3|TRBD2|TRBJ2-1|NA
TGCGCCAGCAGCCAAGATGGGGCGGGGGGGCCGGATAATGAGCAGTTCTTC
CASSQDGAGGPDNEQFF
>TRBV6-2/TRBV6-3|NA|TRBJ1-5|NA
TGTGCCAGCAGTACCTCCGGGACATCTGGTAGGACCCAGCATTTT
CASSTSGTSGRTQHF
>TRBV9|TRBD1|TRBJ2-3|NA
TGTGCCAGCAGCCCCGGACAGGGCACAGATACGCAGTATTTT
CASSPGQGTDTQYF
>TRBV30|NA|TRBJ1-4|NA
TGTGCCTTTACGCCCCCGGGAGGGCTGTACGAAAAACTGTTTTTT
CAFTPPGGLYEKLFF
>TRBV7-2|TRBD1|TRBJ1-1|NA
TGTGCCAGCAGCCTACAGGGGGCGATCACTGAAGCTTTCTTT
CASSLQGAITEAFF
>TRBV4-2|NA|TRBJ1-6|NA
TGTGCCAGCAGCCAAGATAGACAGCCTTATAATTCACCCCTCCACTTT
CASSQDRQPYNSPLHF
>TRBV27|NA|TRBJ1-1|few
TGTGCCAGCAGTTTAGGGCGGGGGACTACTGAAGCTTTCTTT
CASSLGRGTTEAFF
>TRBV11-2|NA|TRBJ1-3|NA
TGTGCCAGCAGCTTAGATCTTGGAAACACCATATATTTT
CASSLDLGNTIYF
>TRBV4-2|TRBD2|TRBJ2-5|NA
TGTGCCAGCAGCCAAGGGATTGGCGGGGGGGAAGAGACCCAGTACTTC
CASSQGIGGGEETQYF
>TRBV11-2|NA|TRBJ1-1|NA
TGTGCCAGCAGCTCCGGGGAGGGGTCGGGTCCTGAAGCTTTCTTT
CASSSGEGSGPEAFF
>TRBV4-3|NA|TRBJ1-5|many
TGCGCCAGCAGCGTCACGCCTGGCAGCAATCAGCCCCAGCATTTT
CASSVTPGSNQPQHF
>TRBV5-5|NA|TRBJ1-5|NA
TGTGCCAGCAGCTTGGTGGGTCTCAGGGATGGTCATCAGCCCCAGCATTTT
CASSLVGLRDGHQPQHF
>TRBV11-2|NA|TRBJ2-3|NA
TGTGCCAGCAGCTTATCGACGGGTTACGGTTCTAGCACAGATACGCAGTATTTT
CASSLSTGYGSSTDTQYF
>TRBV5-1|TRBD1|TRBJ1-1|NA
TGCGCCAGCAGCTCCAGGGGGCTCACTGAAGCTTTCTTT
CASSSRGLTEAFF
>TRBV5-5|NA|TRBJ2-6|NA
TGTGCCAGCAGCTTGTCGGCGAGCAGGAACGTCCTGACTTTC
CASSLSASRNVLTF
>TRBV10-2|TRBD2|TRBJ2-3|NA
TGCGCCAGCAGTGACTTCCAGCGGGGGGGCACAGATACGCAGTATTTT
CASSDFQRGGTDTQYF
>TRBV18|NA|TRBJ2-1|NA
TGTGCCAGCTCCCTAGAATTTTACAATGAGCAGTTCTTC
CASSLEFYNEQFF
>TRBV5-1|NA|TRBJ2-5|NA
TGCGCCAGCAGCTTGGGACAAGTCCAAGAGACCCAGTACTTC
CASSLGQVQETQYF
>TRBV24-1|TRBD1|TRBJ1-5|once
TGTGCCACCAGTGCCTACCCGTTTAAGGGACAGGGTGTGTTTGCGTGCAATCAGCCCCAGCATTTT
CATSAYPFKGQGVFACNQPQHF
>TRBV4-1|TRBD1|TRBJ2-2|NA
TGCGCCAGCAGCCATCCCGGGACAGGGAAGACCGGGGAGCTGTTTTTT
CASSHPGTGKTGELFF
>TRBV18|NA|TRBJ1-3|NA
TGTGCCAGCTCACCACCATCAGGGCCTGGAAACACCATATATTTT
CASSPPSGPGNTIYF
>TRBV4-1|NA|TRBJ1-1|NA
TGCGCCAGCAGCCAAGGAACAGGGATTGAAGCTTTCTTT
CASSQGTGIEAFF
>TRBV7-2|TRBD1|TRBJ1-5|once
TGTGCCAGCAGCTTAGGACAGGGGGACAATCAGCCCCAGCATTTT
CASSLGQGDNQPQHF
>TRBV19|NA|TRBJ2-5|NA
TGTGCCAGTAGTGGGATAGGGGCCCCGGAACAAGAGACCCAGTACTTC
CASSGIGAPEQETQYF
>TRBV16|NA|TRBJ1-5|NA
TGTGCCAGCAGCCAATCGAAACAGCCCAATCAGCCCCAGCATTTT
CASSQSKQPNQPQHF
>TRBV5-8|NA|TRBJ1-5|NA
TGTGCCAGCAGCTTGGGGGGGCAGGGCCAGACACAGCCCCAGCATTTT
CASSLGGQGQTQPQHF
>TRBV19|NA|TRBJ1-2|NA
TGTGCCAGTAGTATACGAAGGGACACCCCATGGGGCTACACCTTC
CASSIRRDTPWGYTF
>TRBV5-1|TRBD2|TRBJ2-2|NA
TGCGCCAGCAGCTCCGGGGGGGCGGGCACCGGGGAGCTGTTTTTT
CASSSGGAGTGELFF
>TRBV2|TRBD1|TRBJ2-6|NA
TGTGCCAGCAAAAAGGGACAGGGAGGGTCTGGGGCCAACGTCCTGACTTTC
CASKKGQGGSGANVLTF
>TRBV4-2|NA|TRBJ2-3|NA
TGTGCCAGCAGCCAAGGGGGTCCCCGGGCAGCTGGGGGGATGGCAGATACGCAGTATTTT
CASSQGGPRAAGGMADTQYF
>TRBV4-3|TRBD1|TRBJ1-6|once
TGCGCCAGCAGCCAAGATAGGGGGACAGGGTCAATCCCCTATAATTCACCCCTCCACTTT
CASSQDRGTGSIPYNSPLHF
>TRBV5-6|TRBD1|TRBJ2-5|few
TGTGCCAGCAGCCCAGCGACAGGGGTCGGAGAGACCCAGTACTTC
CASSPATGVGETQYF
>TRBV5-6|NA|TRBJ2-1|NA
TGTGCCAGCAGCTACAGGGCAGGGTCCAATGAGCAGTTCTTC
CASSYRAGSNEQFF
>TRBV5-1|TRBD1|TRBJ2-7|NA
TGCGCCAGCAGCCCCTGGGACAGGGTAAGCGAGCAGTACTTC
CASSPWDRVSEQYF
>TRBV7-2|NA|TRBJ1-4|NA
TGTGCCAGCAGCCCCGGACAGATCTTTAATGAAAAACTGTTTTTT
CASSPGQIFNEKLFF
>TRBV25-1|NA|TRBJ1-2|NA
TGTGCCAGCAGTGATTTGAGGGGGGAGGGCTATGGCTACACCTTC
CASSDLRGEGYGYTF
>TRBV6-5|TRBD1|TRBJ1-2|NA
TGTGCCAGCAGTTTCACGGGACAGGGGCAAGGGGGCTACACCTTC
CASSFTGQGQGGYTF
>TRBV9|NA|TRBJ2-2|NA
TGTGCCAGCAGACCCCCGGGGGTGAACACCGGGGAGCTGTTTTTT
CASRPPGVNTGELFF
>TRBV19|NA|TRBJ2-5|once
TGTGCCAGTAGTTCTGTGAGCATGGCAGGCACCCAAGAGACCCAGTACTTC
CASSSVSMAGTQETQYF
>TRBV9|NA|TRBJ2-3|NA
TGTGCCAGCAGCGTAGTTGGGGGGGCCGCGACAGATACGCAGTATTTT
CASSVVGGAATDTQYF
>TRBV28|NA|TRBJ1-5|NA
TGTGCCAGCAGCCCAATCCCGGACAGCCTTAATCAGCCCCAGCATTTT
CASSPIPDSLNQPQHF
>TRBV19|TRBD2|TRBJ2-3|NA
TGTGCCAGTAGTACGAAACCGGGACTAGCGGGGGAGAAGCAGTATTTT
CASSTKPGLAGEKQYF
>TRBV13|NA|TRBJ2-5|NA
TGTGCCAGCAGCAAACAGGTCGGGGGAGAGACCCAGTACTTC
CASSKQVGGETQYF
>TRBV7-9|TRBD1|TRBJ1-3|few
TGTGCCAGCAGCTACGACAGGGCTGGAAACACCATATATTTT
CASSYDRAGNTIYF
>TRBV7-6|TRBD2|TRBJ2-2|once
TGTGCCAGCAGCTCGGCGGGGGGGGAACTCACCGGGGAGCTGTTTTTT
CASSSAGGELTGELFF
>TRBV7-2|TRBD1|TRBJ1-2|few
TGTGCCAGCAGCTTCTCCGGGACAGGGGATGGCTACACCTTC
CASSFSGTGDGYTF
>TRBV4-1|NA|TRBJ1-5|NA
TGCGCCAGCAGCCAAGGCCGAGGCGGCCCCAATCAGCCCCAGCATTTT
CASSQGRGGPNQPQHF
>TRBV7-9|TRBD2|TRBJ2-4|NA
TGTGCCAGCAGCCACCAAAGACTAGCGGAGAACATTCAGTACTTC
CASSHQRLAENIQYF
>TRBV7-2|TRBD1|TRBJ1-3|NA
TGTGCCAGCAGCTTAGGGGGGACAGTCTCTGGAAACACCATATATTTT
CASSLGGTVSGNTIYF
>TRBV5-6|NA|TRBJ2-1|NA
TGTGCCAGCAGCTTGCGGAGCTCCTACAATGAGCAGTTCTTC
CASSLRSSYNEQFF
>TRBV28|NA|TRBJ1-3|NA
TGTGCCAGCAGTACTCCCAACACCATATATTTT
CASSTPNTIYF
>TRBV6-6|TRBD2|TRBJ2-1|NA
TGTGCCAGCGACCGAAGGGCGGGGGACAATGAGCAGTTCTTC
CASDRRAGDNEQFF
>TRBV18|NA|TRBJ2-2|NA
TGTGCCAGCTCCCAAGGGAACAGGGCTACCGGGGAGCTGTTTTTT
CASSQGNRATGELFF
>TRBV5-1|NA|TRBJ1-5|NA
TGCGCCAGCAGCTACGAAACAGGAGGCAATCAGCCCCAGCATTTT
CASSYETGGNQPQHF
>TRBV2|NA|TRBJ1-6|NA
TGTGCCAGCAGCTTCTCCCGGGTCCGGAATTCACCCCTCCACTTT
CASSFSRVRNSPLHF
>TRBV9|NA|TRBJ2-3|NA
TGTGCCAGCAGCAGATCCAGCGGGTATTCAGATACGCAGTATTTT
CASSRSSGYSDTQYF
>TRBV4-1|TRBD2|TRBJ2-1|NA
TGCGCCAGCAGCCAAGATACTAGCGGGGAATACAATGAGCAGTTCTTC
CASSQDTSGEYNEQFF